These 16 T cell receptor beta chains came from one sample sequenced in a study of T cell responses to AZD1222 COVID-19 vaccine. Clones were sequenced by immunoSEQ multiplex PCR, and TCRdb holds only the in-frame ones, with some missing. Altogether about 140,000 clones are present, around nine tenths being singletons, with the ten largest covering about 1.5%. The sequenced sample was peripheral blood, obtained on day 0 of AZD1222 vaccination. The receptors come from an adult in good health.

This CDR3 is CASSLAGGGRSYNEQFF. In nucleotides, the CDR3 is TGTGCCAGCAGCTTGGCGGGGGGCGGGAGGTCCTACAATGAGCAGTTCTTC. The chain recombines TRBV5-4 with TRBJ2-1; 8 bases fit TRBD2. With 0 bases clipped from V and 1 base from J, the junction kept 6 bases outside the gene matches. The CDR3 extends over 17 amino acids. Germline-derived CDR1 and CDR2 are SGHNT and YYREEE (reference sequence).

V is TRBV6-6 and J is TRBJ1-2; 7 bases are shared with TRBD1. Looked up from germline, CDR1 is MNHNY and CDR2 is SVGAGI (reference sequence). With 7 bases clipped from V and 4 bases from J, the junction kept 9 bases outside the gene matches. This CDR3 has 14 residues. CDR3 sequence (DNA): TGTGCCAGCAATACAGGGGCCCTCGGCTATGGCTACACCTTC. Its translation is CASNTGALGYGYTF.

CDR3 coding DNA: TGTGCCAGCAGTGAAGACCCAGGCTTGTTGGAGCAGTTCTTC. This sequence encodes CASSEDPGLLEQFF. The chain uses TRBV2 and TRBJ2-1, with D uncertain. Germline V gene lookup returns CDR1 SNHLY and CDR2 FYNNEI. The CDR3 has 14 residues. The V gene lost 1 base and the J gene lost 10 bases, with 14 bases spanning the gap.

Written as DNA, the CDR3 is TGTGCCAGTAGTTTCTCGGGGAGATACGAGCAGTACTTC. Amino acid sequence: CASSFSGRYEQYF. This sequence joins TRBV19 and TRBJ2-7; possibly TRBD2 for D (5 bases). The germline gives CDR1 LNHDA, CDR2 SQIVND (reference sequence). With 5 bases removed from V and 4 bases from J, the gap between germline ends came to 12 bases. The CDR3 loop spans 13 amino acids.

This chain joins TRBV4-3 and TRBJ2-7, with TRBD2 identical over 9 bases. J lost 4 bases, V lost 2 bases, and 6 bases had no gene match. The CDR3 consists of 15 residues. The germline CDR1 and CDR2 sequences are LGHNA and YSLEER. CDR3 coding DNA: TGCGCCAGCAGCCAATTTGCGGGGGGGCTTTACGAGCAGTACTTC. It specifies CASSQFAGGLYEQYF.

The chain combines TRBV7-2 with TRBJ2-1; 11 bases are a match to TRBD1. In germline, CDR1 is SGHTA, CDR2 FQGNSA. The CDR3 has 15 residues. V dropped 4 bases and J dropped 12; count of bases not matched to a gene: 11. CDR3 in DNA: TGTGCCAGCAGCTCGGACAGGGGGCGTCTGCGGGGGCAGTTCTTC. It encodes CASSSDRGRLRGQFF.

This clone was counted once. Written as DNA, the CDR3 is TGTGCCAGTAGCCGGACTAGCGGGGGTTCCTACGAGCAGTACTTC. It yields the protein CASSRTSGGSYEQYF. The rearrangement links TRBV19 to TRBJ2-7, with 13 positions matching TRBD2. V shed 6 bases, J shed 1 base, and the junction held 3 bases outside the gene matches. Per the germline V gene, CDR1 is LNHDA and CDR2 is SQIVND (reference sequence). This CDR3 contains 15 residues.

As DNA, the CDR3 is TGTGCCAGTACCTTCGTGGGCACTGAAGCTTTCTTT. Its translation is CASTFVGTEAFF. The gene calls are TRBV19 and TRBJ1-1; D gene ambiguous. Germline CDR1 LNHDA, CDR2 SQIVND (reference sequence). Trimming stripped 7 bases from V and 4 bases from J, with 10 bases between. The CDR3 loop spans 12 amino acids.

The chain couples TRBV30 to TRBJ1-1; D uncertain. The CDR3 extends over 11 amino acids. Per germline, CDR1 GTSNPN and CDR2 SVGIG (reference sequence). V lost 5 bases to trimming and J lost 7 bases, with 11 bases between them. The CDR3 here is CAWGPRNEAFF. The DNA for the CDR3 is TGTGCCTGGGGACCGCGTAATGAAGCTTTCTTT.

This clone has only one observation. The V call is TRBV5-8, the J call TRBJ1-2; 7 bases line up with TRBD1. CDR3 size: 13 residues. J was trimmed by 8 bases and V by 4 bases; bases with no gene match: 8. CDR1 and CDR2 from the germline V gene are SGHTS and YDEGEE. CDR3 loop: CASSPRGGDGYTF. The CDR3 region has the DNA TGTGCCAGCAGCCCTAGAGGGGGCGACGGCTACACCTTC.

The chain combines TRBV6-5 with TRBJ1-4; the D gene is possibly TRBD1 (5 bases). The length of the CDR3 is 15 residues. V lost 2 bases and J 6 bases, leaving 13 bases between the germline ends. CDR1 and CDR2 (germline): MNHEY, SVGAGI. In DNA form, the CDR3 reads TGTGCCAGCAGTTACACGCAGGGAGGAGATGAAAAACTGTTTTTT. Amino acids: CASSYTQGGDEKLFF.

The chain couples TRBV19 to TRBJ1-2, with a possible D match to TRBD1 (6 bases). CDR3 length: 14 residues. The germline V gene encodes CDR1 LNHDA and CDR2 SQIVND (reference sequence). V lost 7 bases to trimming and J lost 4 bases, with 16 bases between them. CDR3 sequence: CASNEVRGSYGYTF. The CDR3, as DNA: TGTGCCAGTAACGAGGTCAGGGGATCCTATGGCTACACCTTC.

The chain links TRBV29-1 to TRBJ2-1; possibly TRBD2 for D (5 bases). V lost 6 bases and J lost 9, with 9 bases in between. The germline CDR1 and CDR2 sequences are SQVTM and ANQGSEA. The CDR3 is 10 residues long. CDR3 amino acids: CSVPLGEQFF. In DNA form, the CDR3 reads TGCAGCGTCCCACTAGGTGAGCAGTTCTTC.

This clone occurred once. This chain uses TRBV7-2 with TRBJ1-5, with D possibly being TRBD1 (6 bases). The CDR3 is 14 amino acids. The ends were cut back, 1 base at V and 5 bases at J, with 9 bases in the middle. From germline, CDR1 is SGHTA and CDR2 FQGNSA. CDR3 residues: CASSLVSGDQPQHF. CDR3 nucleotide sequence: TGTGCCAGCAGCTTAGTGTCAGGGGATCAGCCCCAGCATTTT. Based on the CDR3 plus reference TRBV7-2 and TRBJ1-5, the full variable domain is GAGVSQSPSNKVTEKGKDVELRCDPISGHTALYWYRQSLGQGLEFLIYFQGNSAPDKSGLPSDRFSAERTGGSVSTLTIQRTQQEDSAVYLCASSLVSGDQPQHFGDGTRLSIL.

The chain carries TRBV6-6 and TRBJ2-7, with TRBD2 matching over 7 bases. V was clipped by 6 bases and J by 2 bases; unmatched bases: 7. The CDR3 sequence is 14 residues long. Germline V CDR1 and CDR2: MNHNY, SVGAGI (reference sequence). The CDR3 DNA is TGTGCCAGCAGGATCGGGGGGACTCCCTACGAGCAGTACTTC. It is translated as CASRIGGTPYEQYF.

In its sample, this clone was seen a few times. The chain joins TRBV12-5 to TRBJ2-3; D gene ambiguous. The V gene lost 6 bases and the J gene lost 6 bases, with 19 bases spanning the gap. CDR3 length equals 15 residues. CDR1 is LGHNT and CDR2 is FRNRAP in the germline V gene. CDR3 loop: CASGRRVPPRDTQYF. The DNA of the CDR3 is TGTGCTAGTGGACGCCGGGTCCCTCCGAGGGATACGCAGTATTTT. Using reference TRBV12-5 and TRBJ2-3 for the parts outside the CDR3, the full variable domain is DARVTQTPRHKVTEMGQEVTMRCQPILGHNTVFWYRQTMMQGLELLAYFRNRAPLDDSGMPKDRFSAEMPDATLATLKIQPSEPRDSAVYFCASGRRVPPRDTQYFGPGTRLTVL.